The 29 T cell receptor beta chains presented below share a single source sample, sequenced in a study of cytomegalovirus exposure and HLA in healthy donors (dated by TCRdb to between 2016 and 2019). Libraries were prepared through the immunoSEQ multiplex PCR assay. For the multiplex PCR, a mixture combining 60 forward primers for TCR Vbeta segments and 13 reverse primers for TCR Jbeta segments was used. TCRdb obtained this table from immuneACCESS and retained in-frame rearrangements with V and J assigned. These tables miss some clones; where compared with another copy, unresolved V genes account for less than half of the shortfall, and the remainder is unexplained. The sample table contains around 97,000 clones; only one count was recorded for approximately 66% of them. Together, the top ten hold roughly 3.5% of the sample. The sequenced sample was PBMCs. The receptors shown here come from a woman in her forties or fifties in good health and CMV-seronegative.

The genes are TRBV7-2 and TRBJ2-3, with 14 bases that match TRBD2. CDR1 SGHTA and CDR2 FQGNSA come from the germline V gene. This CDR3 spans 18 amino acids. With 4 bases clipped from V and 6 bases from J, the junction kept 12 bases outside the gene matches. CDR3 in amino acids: CASSSGLAGGQWVDTQYF. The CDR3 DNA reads TGTGCCAGCAGCTCAGGACTAGCGGGAGGCCAGTGGGTGGATACGCAGTATTTT. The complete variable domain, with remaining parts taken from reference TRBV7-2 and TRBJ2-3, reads GAGVSQSPSNKVTEKGKDVELRCDPISGHTALYWYRQSLGQGLEFLIYFQGNSAPDKSGLPSDRFSAERTGGSVSTLTIQRTQQEDSAVYLCASSSGLAGGQWVDTQYFGPGTRLTVL.

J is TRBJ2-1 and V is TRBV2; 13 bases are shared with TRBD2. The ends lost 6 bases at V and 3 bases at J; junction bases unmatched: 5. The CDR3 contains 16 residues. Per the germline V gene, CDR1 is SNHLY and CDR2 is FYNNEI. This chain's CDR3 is CASRRLAGGDYNEQFF. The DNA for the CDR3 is TGTGCCAGCAGGCGACTAGCGGGGGGCGACTACAATGAGCAGTTCTTC.

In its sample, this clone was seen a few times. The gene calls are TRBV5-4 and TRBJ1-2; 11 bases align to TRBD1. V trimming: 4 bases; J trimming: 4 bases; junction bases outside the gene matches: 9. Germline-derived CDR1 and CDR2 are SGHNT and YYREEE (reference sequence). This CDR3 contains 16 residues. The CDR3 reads CASSKEDRGLGYGYTF. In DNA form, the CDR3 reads TGTGCCAGCAGCAAGGAGGACAGGGGGCTCGGCTATGGCTACACCTTC. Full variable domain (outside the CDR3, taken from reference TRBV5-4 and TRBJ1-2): ETGVTQSPTHLIKTRGQQVTLRCSSQSGHNTVSWYQQALGQGPQFIFQYYREEENGRGNFPPRFSGLQFPNYSSELNVNALELDDSALYLCASSKEDRGLGYGYTFGSGTRLTVV.

The CDR3 loop reads CASGGEGHSDTQYF. DNA for the CDR3: TGCGCCAGCGGGGGGGAGGGCCATTCAGATACGCAGTATTTT. The V and J genes are TRBV5-1 and TRBJ2-3; TRBD2 aligns across 7 bases. CDR1 and CDR2 from the germline V gene are SGHRS and YFSETQ. The V segment lost 7 bases and the J segment 4 bases; nucleotides outside the gene matches: 9. This CDR3 has 14 residues.

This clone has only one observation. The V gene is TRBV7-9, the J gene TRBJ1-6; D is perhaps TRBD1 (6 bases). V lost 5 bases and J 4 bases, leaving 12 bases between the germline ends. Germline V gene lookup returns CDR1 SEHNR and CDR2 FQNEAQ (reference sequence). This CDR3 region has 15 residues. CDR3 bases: TGTGCCAGCAGCCCCGGGACATCTTATAATTCACCCCTCCACTTT. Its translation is CASSPGTSYNSPLHF.

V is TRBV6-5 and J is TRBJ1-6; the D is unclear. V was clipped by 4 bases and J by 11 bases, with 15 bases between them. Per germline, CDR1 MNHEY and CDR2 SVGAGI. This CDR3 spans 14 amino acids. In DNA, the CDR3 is TGTGCCAGCAGTTTGGGCAGGTCTCTGGCACCCCTCCACTTT. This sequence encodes CASSLGRSLAPLHF.

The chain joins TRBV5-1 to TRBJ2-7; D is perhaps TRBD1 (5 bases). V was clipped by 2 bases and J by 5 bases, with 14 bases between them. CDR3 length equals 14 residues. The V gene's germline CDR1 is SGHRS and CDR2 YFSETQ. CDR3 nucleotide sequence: TGCGCCAGCAGCTTATTGGCAGGGAAAGACGAGCAGTACTTC. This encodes CASSLLAGKDEQYF.

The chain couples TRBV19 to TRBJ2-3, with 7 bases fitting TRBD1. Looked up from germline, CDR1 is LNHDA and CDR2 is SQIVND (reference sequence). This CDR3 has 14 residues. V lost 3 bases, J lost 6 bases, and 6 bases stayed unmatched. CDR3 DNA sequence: TGTGCCAGTAGTATTGCAGGGGGTGGGGATACGCAGTATTTT. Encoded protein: CASSIAGGGDTQYF.

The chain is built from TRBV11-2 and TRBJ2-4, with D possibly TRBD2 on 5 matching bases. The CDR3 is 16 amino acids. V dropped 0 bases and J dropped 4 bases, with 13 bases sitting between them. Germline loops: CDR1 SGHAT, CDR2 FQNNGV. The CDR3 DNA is TGTGCCAGCAGCTTAGATAGAGGACTTAAGAAAAACATTCAGTACTTC. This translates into CASSLDRGLKKNIQYF. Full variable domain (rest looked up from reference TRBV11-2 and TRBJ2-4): EAGVAQSPRYKIIEKRQSVAFWCNPISGHATLYWYQQILGQGPKLLIQFQNNGVVDDSQLPKDRFSAERLKGVDSTLKIQPAKLEDSAVYLCASSLDRGLKKNIQYFGAGTRLSVL.

The CDR3 loop is CASSQRQNEKLFF. The CDR3 DNA reads TGTGCCAGCAGCCAAAGACAGAATGAAAAACTGTTTTTT. This chain connects TRBV7-9 to TRBJ1-4; perhaps TRBD1 as D (5 bases). Germline V gene data show CDR1 as SEHNR and CDR2 as FQNEAQ (reference sequence). The CDR3 is 13 residues long. Between the trimmed V and J ends, which lost 5 bases and 5 bases, there was a span of 9 bases.

The CDR3 region is CASSVSHRSQETQYF. CDR3 coding DNA: TGTGCCAGCAGTGTTTCGCACAGGAGCCAAGAGACCCAGTACTTC. The chain links TRBV2 to TRBJ2-5; D might be TRBD1 (5 bases). Trimming took 4 bases from V and 1 from J, leaving 13 bases between them. Germline CDR1 and CDR2: SNHLY and FYNNEI. The CDR3 extends over 15 amino acids.

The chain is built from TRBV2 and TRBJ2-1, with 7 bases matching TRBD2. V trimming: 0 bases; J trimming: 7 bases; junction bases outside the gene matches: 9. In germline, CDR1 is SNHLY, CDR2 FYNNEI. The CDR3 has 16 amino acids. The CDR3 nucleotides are TGTGCCAGCAGTGAAGCCCCACTAGCGATGGGGAATGAGCAGTTCTTC. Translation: CASSEAPLAMGNEQFF.

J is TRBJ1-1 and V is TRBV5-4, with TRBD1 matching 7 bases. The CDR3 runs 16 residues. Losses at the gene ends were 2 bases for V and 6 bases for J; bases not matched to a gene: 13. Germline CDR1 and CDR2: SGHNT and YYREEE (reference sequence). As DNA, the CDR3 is TGTGCCAGCAGCTTATCCGGGACAGCCATCTGGGCTGAAGCTTTCTTT. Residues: CASSLSGTAIWAEAFF.

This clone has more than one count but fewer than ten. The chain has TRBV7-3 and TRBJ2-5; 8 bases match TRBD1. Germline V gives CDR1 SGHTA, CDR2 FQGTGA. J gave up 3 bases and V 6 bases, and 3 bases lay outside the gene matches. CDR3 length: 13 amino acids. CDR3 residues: CASSQGAEETQYF. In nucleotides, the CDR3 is TGTGCCAGCAGTCAGGGGGCGGAAGAGACCCAGTACTTC. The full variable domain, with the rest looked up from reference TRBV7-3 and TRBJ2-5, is GAGVSQTPSNKVTEKGKYVELRCDPISGHTALYWYRQSLGQGPEFLIYFQGTGAADDSGLPNDRFFAVRPEGSVSTLKIQRTERGDSAVYLCASSQGAEETQYFGPGTRLLVL.

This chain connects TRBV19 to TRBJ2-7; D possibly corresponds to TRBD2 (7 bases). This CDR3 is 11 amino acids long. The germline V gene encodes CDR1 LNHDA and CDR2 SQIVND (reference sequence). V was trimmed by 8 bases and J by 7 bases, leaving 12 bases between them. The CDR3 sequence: CASRKGGEQYF. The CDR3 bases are TGTGCCAGTCGGAAGGGGGGGGAGCAGTACTTC.

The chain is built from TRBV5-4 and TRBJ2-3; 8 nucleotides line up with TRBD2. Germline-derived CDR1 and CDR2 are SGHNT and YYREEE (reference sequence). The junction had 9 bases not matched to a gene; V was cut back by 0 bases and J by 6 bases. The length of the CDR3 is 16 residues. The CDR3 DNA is TGTGCCAGCAGCTTGGAAATTCGAGCGGGAGCGGATACGCAGTATTTT. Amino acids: CASSLEIRAGADTQYF.

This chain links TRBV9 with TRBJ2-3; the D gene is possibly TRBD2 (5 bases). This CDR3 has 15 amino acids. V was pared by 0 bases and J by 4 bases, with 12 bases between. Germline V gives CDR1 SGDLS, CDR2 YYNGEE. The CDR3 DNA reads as TGTGCCAGCAGCGTAGTGGGAGACGCGGCAGATACGCAGTATTTT. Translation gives CASSVVGDAADTQYF.

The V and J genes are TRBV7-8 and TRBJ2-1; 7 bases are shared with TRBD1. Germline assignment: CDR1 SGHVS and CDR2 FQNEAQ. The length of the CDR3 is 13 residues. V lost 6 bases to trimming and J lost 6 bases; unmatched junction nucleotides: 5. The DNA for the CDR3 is TGTGCCAGCAGGCTGACAGGGATCAATGAGCAGTTCTTC. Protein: CASRLTGINEQFF.

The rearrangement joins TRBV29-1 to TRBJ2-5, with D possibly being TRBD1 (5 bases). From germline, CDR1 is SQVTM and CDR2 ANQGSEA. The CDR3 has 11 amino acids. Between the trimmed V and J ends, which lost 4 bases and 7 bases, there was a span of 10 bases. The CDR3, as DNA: TGCAGCGTTGTAGGGGCAAGGACCCAGTACTTC. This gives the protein CSVVGARTQYF.

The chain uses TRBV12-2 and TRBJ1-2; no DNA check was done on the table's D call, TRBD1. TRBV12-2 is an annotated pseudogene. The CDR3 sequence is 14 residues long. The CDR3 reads CASRHRWVSYGYTF. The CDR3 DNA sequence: TGTGCAAGTCGCCACAGGTGGGTTAGCTATGGCTACACCTTC.

The CDR3 is CASSFVPNTGELFF. CDR3 sequence (DNA): TGTGCCAGCAGCTTCGTCCCGAACACCGGGGAGCTGTTTTTT. The genes are TRBV11-3 and TRBJ2-2, with D uncertain. The germline CDR1 and CDR2 sequences are SGHNT and YENEEA. V was pared by 3 bases and J by 0 bases, with 5 bases between. This CDR3 has 14 residues.

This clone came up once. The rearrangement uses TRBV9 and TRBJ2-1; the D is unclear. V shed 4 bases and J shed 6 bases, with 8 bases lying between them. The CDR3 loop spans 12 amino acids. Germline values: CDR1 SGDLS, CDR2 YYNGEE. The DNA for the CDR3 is TGTGCCAGCAGCACTAATTTCAATGAGCAGTTCTTC. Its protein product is CASSTNFNEQFF.

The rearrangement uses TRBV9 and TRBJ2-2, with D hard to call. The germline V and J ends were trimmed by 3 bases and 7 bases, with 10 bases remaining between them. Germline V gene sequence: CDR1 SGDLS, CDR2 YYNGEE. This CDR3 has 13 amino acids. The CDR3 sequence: CASSAQSGGELFF. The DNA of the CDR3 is TGTGCCAGCAGCGCTCAGTCGGGCGGGGAGCTGTTTTTT. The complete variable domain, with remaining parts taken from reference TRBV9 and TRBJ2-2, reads DSGVTQTPKHLITATGQRVTLRCSPRSGDLSVYWYQQSLDQGLQFLIQYYNGEERAKGNILERFSAQQFPDLHSELNLSSLELGDSALYFCASSAQSGGELFFGEGSRLTVL.

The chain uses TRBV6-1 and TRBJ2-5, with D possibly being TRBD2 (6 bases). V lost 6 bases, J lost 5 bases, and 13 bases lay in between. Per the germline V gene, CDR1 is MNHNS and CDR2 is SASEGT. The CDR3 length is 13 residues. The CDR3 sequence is CASRAGGSETQYF. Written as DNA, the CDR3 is TGTGCCAGCAGGGCAGGAGGGTCGGAGACCCAGTACTTC.

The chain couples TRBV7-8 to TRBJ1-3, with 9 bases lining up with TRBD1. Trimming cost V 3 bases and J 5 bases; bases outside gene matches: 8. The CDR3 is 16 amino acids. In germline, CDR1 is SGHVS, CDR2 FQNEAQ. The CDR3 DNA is TGTGCCAGCAGCTTTTCCCAACAGGGGGCGCGAAACACCATATATTTT. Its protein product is CASSFSQQGARNTIYF. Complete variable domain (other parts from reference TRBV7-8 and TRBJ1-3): GAGVSQSPRYKVAKRGQDVALRCDPISGHVSLFWYQQALGQGPEFLTYFQNEAQLDKSGLPSDRFFAERPEGSVSTLKIQRTQQEDSAVYLCASSFSQQGARNTIYFGEGSWLTVV.

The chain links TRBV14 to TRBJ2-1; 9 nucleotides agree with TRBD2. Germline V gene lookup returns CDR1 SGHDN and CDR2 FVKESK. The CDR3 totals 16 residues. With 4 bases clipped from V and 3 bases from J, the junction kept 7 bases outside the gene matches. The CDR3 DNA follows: TGTGCCAGCAGCCGGGGGGGACTAGCAGACTACAATGAGCAGTTCTTC. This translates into CASSRGGLADYNEQFF.

This chain's CDR3 is CASSLGGTKLYEQYF. The CDR3 DNA reads as TGTGCCAGCAGCTTAGGAGGGACTAAACTCTACGAGCAGTACTTC. V usage is TRBV11-2 and J usage is TRBJ2-7, with 7 bases aligning to TRBD2. V lost 1 base, J lost 3 bases, and 6 bases stayed unmatched. Germline CDR1 reads SGHAT; CDR2 reads FQNNGV. The CDR3 is made up of 15 amino acids.

The CDR3: CASSLYEGGLGEQFF. The CDR3 nucleotides are TGTGCCAGCAGCTTATACGAGGGGGGGCTCGGTGAGCAGTTCTTC. The rearrangement joins TRBV11-3 to TRBJ2-1; D is possibly TRBD2 (7 bases). This CDR3 has 15 amino acids. Trimming took 2 bases from V and 9 from J, leaving 17 bases between them. Germline assignment: CDR1 SGHNT and CDR2 YENEEA.

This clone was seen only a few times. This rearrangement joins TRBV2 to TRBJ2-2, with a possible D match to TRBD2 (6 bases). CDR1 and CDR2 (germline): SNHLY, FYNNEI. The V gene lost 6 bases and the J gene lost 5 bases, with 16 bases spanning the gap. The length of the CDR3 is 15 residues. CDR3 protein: CASRGLRDLTGELFF. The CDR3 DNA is TGTGCCAGCAGGGGACTCCGGGACTTGACCGGGGAGCTGTTTTTT.